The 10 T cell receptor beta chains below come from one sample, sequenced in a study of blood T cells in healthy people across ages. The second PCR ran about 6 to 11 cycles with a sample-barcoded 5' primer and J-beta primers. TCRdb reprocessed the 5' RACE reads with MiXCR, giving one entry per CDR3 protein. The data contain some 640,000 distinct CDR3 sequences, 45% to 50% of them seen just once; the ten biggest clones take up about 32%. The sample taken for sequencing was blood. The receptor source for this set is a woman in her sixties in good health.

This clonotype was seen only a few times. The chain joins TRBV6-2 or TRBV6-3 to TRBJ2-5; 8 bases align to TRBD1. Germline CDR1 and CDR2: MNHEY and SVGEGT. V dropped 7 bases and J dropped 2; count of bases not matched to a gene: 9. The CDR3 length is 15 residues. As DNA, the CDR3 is TGTGCCAGCACCGTTCCGGGACAGGTACAAGAGACCCAGTACTTC. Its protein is CASTVPGQVQETQYF.

The CDR3 bases are TGTGCCAGCCGGGAGATAGATACGCAGTATTTT. Translated, it gives CASREIDTQYF. The chain has TRBV12-3 or TRBV12-4 and TRBJ2-3; TRBD2 might be the D (6 bases). Trimming removed 8 bases at V and 5 bases at J, with 8 bases between. The CDR3 length is 11 residues.

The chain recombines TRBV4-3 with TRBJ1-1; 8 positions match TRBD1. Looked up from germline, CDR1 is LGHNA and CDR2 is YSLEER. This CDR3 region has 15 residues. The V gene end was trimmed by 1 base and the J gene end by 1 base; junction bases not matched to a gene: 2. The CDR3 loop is CASSQGDRSNTEAFF. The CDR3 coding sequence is TGCGCCAGCAGCCAAGGGGACAGGTCGAACACTGAAGCTTTCTTT.

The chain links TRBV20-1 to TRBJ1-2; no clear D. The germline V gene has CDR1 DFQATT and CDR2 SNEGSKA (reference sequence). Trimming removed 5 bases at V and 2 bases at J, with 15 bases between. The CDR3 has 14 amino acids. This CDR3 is CSADTLLRNYGYTF. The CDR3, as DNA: TGCAGTGCTGATACCTTGCTGCGAAACTATGGCTACACCTTC.

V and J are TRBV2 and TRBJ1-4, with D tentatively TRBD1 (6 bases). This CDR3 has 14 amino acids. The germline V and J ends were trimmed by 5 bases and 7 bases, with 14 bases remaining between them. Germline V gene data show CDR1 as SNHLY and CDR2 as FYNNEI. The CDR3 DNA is TGTGCCAGCAGTATCCAGGGGACGAGTGAAAAACTGTTTTTT. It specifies CASSIQGTSEKLFF.

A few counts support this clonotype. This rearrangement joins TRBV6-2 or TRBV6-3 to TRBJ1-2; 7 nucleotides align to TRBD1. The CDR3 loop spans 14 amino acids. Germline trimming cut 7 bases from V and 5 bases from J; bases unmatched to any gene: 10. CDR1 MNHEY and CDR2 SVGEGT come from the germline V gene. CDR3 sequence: CASTTRTGLYGYTF. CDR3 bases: TGTGCCAGCACCACGCGGACAGGACTATATGGCTACACCTTC.

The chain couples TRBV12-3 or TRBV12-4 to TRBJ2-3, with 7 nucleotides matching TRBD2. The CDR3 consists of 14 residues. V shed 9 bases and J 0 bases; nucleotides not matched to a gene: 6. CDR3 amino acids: CASHSGASTDTQYF. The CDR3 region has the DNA TGTGCCAGTCACAGCGGGGCTAGCACAGATACGCAGTATTTT.

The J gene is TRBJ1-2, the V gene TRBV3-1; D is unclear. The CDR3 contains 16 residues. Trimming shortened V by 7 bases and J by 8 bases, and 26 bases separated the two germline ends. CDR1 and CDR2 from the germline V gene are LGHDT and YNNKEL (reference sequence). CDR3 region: CASTGIAEGSVWGYTF. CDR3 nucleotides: TGTGCCAGCACCGGAATAGCAGAAGGGAGCGTGTGGGGCTACACCTTC.

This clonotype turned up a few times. The CDR3 DNA sequence: TGCGCCAGCCGGGAGGACAGAAACCAAGAGACCCAGTACTTC. Amino acid sequence: CASREDRNQETQYF. The chain links TRBV5-1 to TRBJ2-5; D perhaps matches TRBD2 (7 bases). The CDR3 covers 14 residues. Germline V CDR1 and CDR2: SGHRS, YFSETQ. The germline V and J ends were trimmed by 7 bases and 0 bases, with 13 bases remaining between them.

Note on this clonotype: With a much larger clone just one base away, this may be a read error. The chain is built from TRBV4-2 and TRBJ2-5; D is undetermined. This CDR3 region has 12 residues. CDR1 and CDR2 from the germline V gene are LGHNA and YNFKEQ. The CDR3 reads CASSRDQGTQYF. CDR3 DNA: TGTGCCAGCAGCCGGGATCAAGGGACCCAGTACTTC.